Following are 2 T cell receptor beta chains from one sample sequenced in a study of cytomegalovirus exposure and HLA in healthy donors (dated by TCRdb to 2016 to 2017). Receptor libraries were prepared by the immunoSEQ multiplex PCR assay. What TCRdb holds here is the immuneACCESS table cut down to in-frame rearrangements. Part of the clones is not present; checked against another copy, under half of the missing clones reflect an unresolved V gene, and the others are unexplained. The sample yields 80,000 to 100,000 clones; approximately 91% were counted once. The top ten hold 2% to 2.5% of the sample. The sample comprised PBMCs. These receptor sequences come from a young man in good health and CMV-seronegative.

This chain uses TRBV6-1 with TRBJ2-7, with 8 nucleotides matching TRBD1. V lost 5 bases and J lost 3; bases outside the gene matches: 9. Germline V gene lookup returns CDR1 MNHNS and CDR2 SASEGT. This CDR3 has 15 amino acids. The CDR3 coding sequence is TGTGCCAGCAGTCTGACAGGGGTGGGTTACTACGAGCAGTACTTC. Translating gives CASSLTGVGYYEQYF.

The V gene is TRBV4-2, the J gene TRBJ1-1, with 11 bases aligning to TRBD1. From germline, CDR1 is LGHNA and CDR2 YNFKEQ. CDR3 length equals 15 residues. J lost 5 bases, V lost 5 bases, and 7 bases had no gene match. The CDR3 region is CASSYGTGGYTEAFF. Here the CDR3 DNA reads TGTGCCAGCAGCTACGGGACAGGGGGGTATACTGAAGCTTTCTTT.